This entry concerns a single T cell receptor (beta chain). The sample has other DNA sequences that encode this CDR3 too. The data were obtained in a study of CD8+ T cells in alopecia areata. From germline, CDR1 is MNHEY and CDR2 SMNVEV (reference sequence). The V end was cut by 3 bases, the J end by 1 base, with 9 bases between. The CDR3 has 14 residues. Extraction and reverse transcription of RNA yielded cDNA as the sequencing template. Profiled with immunoSEQ multiplex PCR; TCRdb holds only in-frame clones, not every one. The table lists 150,000 or so clones, 45% to 60% of them singletons. Noted treatment: oral pan-JAK inhibitor, 5-10 mg twice daily.

The chain couples TRBV27 to TRBJ1-1; D is perhaps TRBD1 (6 bases). The sample was CD8+ T cells sorted from blood, taken at week 4, from a patient treated with tofacitinib. The receptor was derived from a human donor with alopecia areata. CDR3 amino acids: CASSLLQGNTEAFF. The CDR3 DNA sequence: TGTGCCAGCAGTTTGTTACAGGGGAACACTGAAGCTTTCTTT.